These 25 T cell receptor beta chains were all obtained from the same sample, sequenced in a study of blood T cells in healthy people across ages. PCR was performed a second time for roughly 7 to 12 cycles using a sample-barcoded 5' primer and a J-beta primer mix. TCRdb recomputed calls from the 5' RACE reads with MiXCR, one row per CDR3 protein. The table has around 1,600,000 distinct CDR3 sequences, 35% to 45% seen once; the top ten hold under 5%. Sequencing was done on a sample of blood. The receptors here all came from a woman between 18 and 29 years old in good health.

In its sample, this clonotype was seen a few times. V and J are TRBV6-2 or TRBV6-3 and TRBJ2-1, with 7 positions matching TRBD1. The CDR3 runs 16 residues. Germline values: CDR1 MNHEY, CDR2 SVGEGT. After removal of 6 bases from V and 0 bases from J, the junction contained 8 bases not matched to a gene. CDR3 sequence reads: CASSDRDSSSYNEQFF. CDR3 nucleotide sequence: TGTGCCAGCAGCGATCGGGACAGCTCCTCCTACAATGAGCAGTTCTTC.

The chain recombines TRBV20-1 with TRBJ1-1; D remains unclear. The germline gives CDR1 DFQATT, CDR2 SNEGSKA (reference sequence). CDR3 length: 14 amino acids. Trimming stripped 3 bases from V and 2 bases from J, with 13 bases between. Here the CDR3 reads CSASTGAGNTEAFF. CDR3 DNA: TGCAGTGCTAGCACGGGCGCGGGTAACACTGAAGCTTTCTTT.

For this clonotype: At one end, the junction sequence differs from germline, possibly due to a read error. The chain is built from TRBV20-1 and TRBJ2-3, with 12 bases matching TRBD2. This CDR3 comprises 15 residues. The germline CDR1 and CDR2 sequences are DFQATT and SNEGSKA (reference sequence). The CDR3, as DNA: TGCAGTGCGTATCCGACTAGCGGGAGAGGGGATATGCAGTATTTT. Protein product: CSAYPTSGRGDMQYF.

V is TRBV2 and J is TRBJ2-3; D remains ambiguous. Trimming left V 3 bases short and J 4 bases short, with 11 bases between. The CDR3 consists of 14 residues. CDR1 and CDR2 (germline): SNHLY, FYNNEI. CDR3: CASSDARRADTQYF. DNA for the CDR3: TGTGCCAGCAGTGATGCTCGTAGAGCAGATACGCAGTATTTT.

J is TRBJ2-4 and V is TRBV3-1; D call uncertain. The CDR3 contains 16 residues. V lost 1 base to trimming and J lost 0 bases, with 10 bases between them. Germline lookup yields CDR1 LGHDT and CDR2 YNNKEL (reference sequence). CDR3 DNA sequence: TGTGCCAGCAGCCAAGGTGCCGGAAAAGCCAAAAACATTCAGTACTTC. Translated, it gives CASSQGAGKAKNIQYF. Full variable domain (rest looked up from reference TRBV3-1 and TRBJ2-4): DTAVSQTPKYLVTQMGNDKSIKCEQNLGHDTMYWYKQDSKKFLKIMFSYNNKELIINETVPNRFSPKSPDKAHLNLHINSLELGDSAVYFCASSQGAGKAKNIQYFGAGTRLSVL.

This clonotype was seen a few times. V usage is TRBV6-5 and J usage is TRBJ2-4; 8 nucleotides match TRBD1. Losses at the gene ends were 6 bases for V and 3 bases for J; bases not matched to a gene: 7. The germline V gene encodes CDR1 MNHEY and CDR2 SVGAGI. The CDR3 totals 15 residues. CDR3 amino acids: CASRTGAVGKNIQYF. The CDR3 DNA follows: TGTGCCAGCAGGACAGGGGCCGTAGGCAAAAACATTCAGTACTTC.

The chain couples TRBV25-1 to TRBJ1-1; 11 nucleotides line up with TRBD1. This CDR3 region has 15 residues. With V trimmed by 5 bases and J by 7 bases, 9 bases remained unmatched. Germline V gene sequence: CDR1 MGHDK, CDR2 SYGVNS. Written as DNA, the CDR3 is TGTGCCAGCAGTACCATGGACAGGGGGCTAAGTGAAGCTTTCTTT. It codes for CASSTMDRGLSEAFF.

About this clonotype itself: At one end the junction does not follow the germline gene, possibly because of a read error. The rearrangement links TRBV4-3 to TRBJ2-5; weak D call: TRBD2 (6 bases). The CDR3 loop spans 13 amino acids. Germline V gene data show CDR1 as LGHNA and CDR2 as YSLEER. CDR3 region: CVSSQGRGETQYF. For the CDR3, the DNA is TGCGTCAGCAGCCAAGGTCGGGGGGAGACCCAGTACTTC.

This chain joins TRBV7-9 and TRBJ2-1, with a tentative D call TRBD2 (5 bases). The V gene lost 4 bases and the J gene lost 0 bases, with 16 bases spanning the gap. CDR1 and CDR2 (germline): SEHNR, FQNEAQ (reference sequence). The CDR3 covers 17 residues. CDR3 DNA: TGTGCCAGCAGCTACATCGTAGCGTACGGCTCCTACAATGAGCAGTTCTTC. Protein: CASSYIVAYGSYNEQFF. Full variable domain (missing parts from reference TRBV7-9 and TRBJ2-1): DTGVSQNPRHKITKRGQNVTFRCDPISEHNRLYWYRQTLGQGPEFLTYFQNEAQLEKSRLLSDRFSAERPKGSFSTLEIQRTEQGDSAMYLCASSYIVAYGSYNEQFFGPGTRLTVL.

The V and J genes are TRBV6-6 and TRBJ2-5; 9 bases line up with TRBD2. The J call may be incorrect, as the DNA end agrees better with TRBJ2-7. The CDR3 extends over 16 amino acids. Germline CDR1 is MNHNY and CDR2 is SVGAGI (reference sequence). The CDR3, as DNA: TGTGCCAGCAGTTACTCTGGGCGGGGGGGCCCTGGCGAGCAGTACTTC. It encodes CASSYSGRGGPGEQYF.

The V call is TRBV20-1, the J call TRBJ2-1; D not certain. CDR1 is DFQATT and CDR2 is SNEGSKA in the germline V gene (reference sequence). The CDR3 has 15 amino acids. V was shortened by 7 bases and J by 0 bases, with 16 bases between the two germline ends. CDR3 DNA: TGCAGTGGACTGTCTGGGCGGACCTCCTACAATGAGCAGTTCTTC. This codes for CSGLSGRTSYNEQFF.

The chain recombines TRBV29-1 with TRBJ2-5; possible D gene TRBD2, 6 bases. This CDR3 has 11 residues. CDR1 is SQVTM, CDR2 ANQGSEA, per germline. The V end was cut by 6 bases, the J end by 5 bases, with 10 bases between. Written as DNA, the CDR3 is TGCAGCGTCCGGGGGTTCGAGACCCAGTACTTC. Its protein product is CSVRGFETQYF.

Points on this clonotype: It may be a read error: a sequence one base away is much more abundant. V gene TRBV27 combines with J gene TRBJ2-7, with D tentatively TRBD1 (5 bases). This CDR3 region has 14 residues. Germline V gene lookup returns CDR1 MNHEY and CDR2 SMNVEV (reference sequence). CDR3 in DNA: TGTGCCAGCAGTTTAAGGGGTAACTCCTGCGAGCAGTACTTC. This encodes CASSLRGNSCEQYF.

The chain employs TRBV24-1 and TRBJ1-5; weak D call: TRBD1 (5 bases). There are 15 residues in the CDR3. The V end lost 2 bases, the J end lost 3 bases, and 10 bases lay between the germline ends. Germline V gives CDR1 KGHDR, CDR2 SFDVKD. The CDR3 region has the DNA TGTGCCACCAGTGATTCCGGACACCCCAATCAGCCCCAGCATTTT. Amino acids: CATSDSGHPNQPQHF.

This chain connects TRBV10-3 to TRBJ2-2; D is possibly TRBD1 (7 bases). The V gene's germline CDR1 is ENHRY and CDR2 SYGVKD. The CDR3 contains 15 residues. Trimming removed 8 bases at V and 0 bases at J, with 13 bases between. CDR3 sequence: CAIGGGTANTGELFF. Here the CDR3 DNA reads TGTGCCATCGGTGGGGGGACAGCGAACACCGGGGAGCTGTTTTTT.

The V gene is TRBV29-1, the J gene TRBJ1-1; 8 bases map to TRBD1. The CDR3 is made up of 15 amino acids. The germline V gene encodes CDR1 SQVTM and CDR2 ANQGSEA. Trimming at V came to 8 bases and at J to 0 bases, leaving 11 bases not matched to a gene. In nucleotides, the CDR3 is TGCAGCACGATTTCGACAGGGGCCATGAACACTGAAGCTTTCTTT. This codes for CSTISTGAMNTEAFF.

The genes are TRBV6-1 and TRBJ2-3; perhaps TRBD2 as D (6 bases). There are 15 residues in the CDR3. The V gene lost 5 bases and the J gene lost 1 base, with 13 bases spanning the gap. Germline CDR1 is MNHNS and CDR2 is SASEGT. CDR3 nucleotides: TGTGCCAGCAGTCAAACGCGGGGTGGCACAGATACGCAGTATTTT. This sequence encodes CASSQTRGGTDTQYF.

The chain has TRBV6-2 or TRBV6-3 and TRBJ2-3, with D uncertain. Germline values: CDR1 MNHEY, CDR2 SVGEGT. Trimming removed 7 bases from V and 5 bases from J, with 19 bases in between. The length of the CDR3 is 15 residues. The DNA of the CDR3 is TGTGCCAGCAAACATGGGATATCCGAGCGAGATACGCAGTATTTT. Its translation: CASKHGISERDTQYF.

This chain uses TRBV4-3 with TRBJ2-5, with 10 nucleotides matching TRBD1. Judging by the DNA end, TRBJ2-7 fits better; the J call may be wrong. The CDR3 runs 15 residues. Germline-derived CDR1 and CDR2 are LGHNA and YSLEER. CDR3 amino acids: CASSQARDRGYEQYF. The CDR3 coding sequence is TGCGCCAGCAGCCAAGCCAGGGACAGGGGCTACGAGCAGTACTTC.

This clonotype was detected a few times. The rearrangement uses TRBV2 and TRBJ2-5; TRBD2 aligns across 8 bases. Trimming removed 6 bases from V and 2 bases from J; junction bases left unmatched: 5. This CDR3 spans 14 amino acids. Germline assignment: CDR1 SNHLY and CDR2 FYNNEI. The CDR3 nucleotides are TGTGCCAGCAGACTTACTAGCGGACAAGAGACCCAGTACTTC. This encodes CASRLTSGQETQYF.

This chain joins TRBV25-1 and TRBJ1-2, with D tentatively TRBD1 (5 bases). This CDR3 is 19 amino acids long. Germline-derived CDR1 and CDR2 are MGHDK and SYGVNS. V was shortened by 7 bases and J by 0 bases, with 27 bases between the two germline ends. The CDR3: CASTILGQRDLNSNYGYTF. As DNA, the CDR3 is TGTGCCAGCACCATCCTGGGGCAGCGAGATCTAAATTCTAACTATGGCTACACCTTC.

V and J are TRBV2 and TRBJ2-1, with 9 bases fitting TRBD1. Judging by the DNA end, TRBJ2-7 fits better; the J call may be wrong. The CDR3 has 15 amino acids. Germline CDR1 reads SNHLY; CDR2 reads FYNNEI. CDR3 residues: CASNRPGQGYNEQYF. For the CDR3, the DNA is TGTGCCAGCAACCGACCGGGACAGGGCTACAATGAGCAGTACTTC.

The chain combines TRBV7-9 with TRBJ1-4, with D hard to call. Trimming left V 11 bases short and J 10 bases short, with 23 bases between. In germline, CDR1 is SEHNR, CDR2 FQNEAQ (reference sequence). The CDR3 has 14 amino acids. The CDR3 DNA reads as TGTGCCGCAAAGGATTATTCAACCGGAGGAAAACTGTTTTTT. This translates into CAAKDYSTGGKLFF.

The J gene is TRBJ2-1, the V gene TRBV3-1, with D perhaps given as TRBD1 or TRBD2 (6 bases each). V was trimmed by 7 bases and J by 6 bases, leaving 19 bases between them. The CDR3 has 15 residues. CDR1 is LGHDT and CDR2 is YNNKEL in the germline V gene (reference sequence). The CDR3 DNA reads TGTGCCAGCACACGGGACAAAGTGGGGGGCAATGAGCAGTTCTTC. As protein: CASTRDKVGGNEQFF.

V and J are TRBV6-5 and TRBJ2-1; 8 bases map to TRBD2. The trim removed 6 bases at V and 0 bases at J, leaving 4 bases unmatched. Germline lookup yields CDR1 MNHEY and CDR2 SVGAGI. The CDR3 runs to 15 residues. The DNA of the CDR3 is TGTGCCAGCAGGGGCGGGAGGAACTCCTACAATGAGCAGTTCTTC. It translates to CASRGGRNSYNEQFF.